Following are 23 T cell receptor beta chains from one sample sequenced in a study of blood T cell repertoires in COVID-19. The protocol was immunoSEQ multiplex PCR, while the TCRdb copy is restricted to in-frame clones and leaves out a portion. This sample yields roughly 290,000 clones, of which about 89% are seen a single time; about 0.8% belongs to the top ten. Source material: peripheral blood. The receptors were sampled from a man aged 25-45 years with acute or convalescent COVID-19.

The genes are TRBV18 and TRBJ1-1; 7 bases fit TRBD1. The CDR3 covers 15 residues. Per the germline V gene, CDR1 is KGHSH and CDR2 is LQKENI. V trimming: 0 bases; J trimming: 4 bases; junction bases outside the gene matches: 5. This CDR3 is CASSPPGRGFTEAFF. DNA for the CDR3: TGTGCCAGCTCACCACCTGGCAGGGGGTTCACTGAAGCTTTCTTT.

V gene TRBV6-6 combines with J gene TRBJ1-1; D is unclear. The CDR3 loop spans 12 amino acids. V lost 4 bases to trimming and J lost 1 base, with 4 bases between them. Germline CDR1 reads MNHNY; CDR2 reads SVGAGI (reference sequence). CDR3 DNA: TGTGCCAGCAGTTCCGGGAACACTGAAGCTTTCTTT. The encoded protein is CASSSGNTEAFF.

About this clone itself: At one end, the junction sequence differs from germline, possibly due to a read error. This chain links TRBV7-9 with TRBJ2-7, with a tentative D call TRBD1 (5 bases). This CDR3 has 14 residues. Germline CDR1 and CDR2: SEHNR and FQNEAQ (reference sequence). DNA of the CDR3: TGCTTCTCGGTTACAGGCCTTAGCTCCTACGAGCAGTACTTC. It translates to CFSVTGLSSYEQYF.

CDR3 DNA sequence: TGTGCCAGCAGTGAAAGAGGGTCCACTGAAGCTTTCTTT. It translates to CASSERGSTEAFF. The J gene is TRBJ1-1, the V gene TRBV6-1; D unresolved. The CDR3 is 13 residues long. Germline V gene data show CDR1 as MNHNS and CDR2 as SASEGT. Trimming shortened V by 2 bases and J by 4 bases, and 8 bases separated the two germline ends.

The V and J genes are TRBV27 and TRBJ2-7; 9 bases map to TRBD2. The CDR3 length is 16 residues. Looked up from germline, CDR1 is MNHEY and CDR2 is SMNVEV (reference sequence). With V trimmed by 7 bases and J by 2 bases, 12 bases remained unmatched. This CDR3 is CASNHVRTSEAYEQYF. The CDR3 DNA reads TGTGCCAGCAACCACGTCCGGACTAGCGAGGCCTACGAGCAGTACTTC.

This clone came up once. This chain joins TRBV27 and TRBJ2-6; a weak D match, TRBD1 (5 bases). The CDR3 runs to 18 residues. The V gene lost 4 bases and the J gene lost 0 bases, with 16 bases spanning the gap. The germline CDR1 and CDR2 sequences are MNHEY and SMNVEV (reference sequence). CDR3 in amino acids: CASSSWTILSSGANVLTF. In DNA, the CDR3 is TGTGCCAGCAGTTCCTGGACAATACTTAGCTCTGGGGCCAACGTCCTGACTTTC.

This rearrangement joins TRBV28 to TRBJ2-1; D might be TRBD2 (6 bases). The V gene's germline CDR1 is MDHEN and CDR2 SYDVKM. V was clipped by 1 base and J by 0 bases, with 10 bases between them. The CDR3 runs 16 residues. This chain's CDR3 is CASSLYGGPSYNEQFF. CDR3 in DNA: TGTGCCAGCAGTTTATACGGGGGACCCTCCTACAATGAGCAGTTCTTC.

A word on this clone: This same CDR3 is encoded by further DNA sequences in the sample. CDR3 loop: CASRYSGANVLTF. In DNA, the CDR3 is TGTGCCAGCAGGTACTCTGGGGCCAACGTCCTGACTTTC. The genes are TRBV28 and TRBJ2-6; D is undetermined. V lost 6 bases to trimming and J lost 0 bases, with 3 bases between them. CDR3 size: 13 residues. The germline V gene has CDR1 MDHEN and CDR2 SYDVKM.

The chain combines TRBV29-1 with TRBJ2-7, with TRBD1 matching 7 bases. From germline, CDR1 is SQVTM and CDR2 ANQGSEA. The CDR3 length is 13 residues. The trim removed 4 bases at V and 1 base at J, leaving 4 bases unmatched. The chain's CDR3 is CSVGRGPSYEQYF. The CDR3 region has the DNA TGCAGCGTTGGAAGGGGGCCATCCTACGAGCAGTACTTC.

This rearrangement joins TRBV10-1 to TRBJ2-1, with a weak D call TRBD1 (6 bases). The CDR3 is 14 amino acids. From germline, CDR1 is WNHNN and CDR2 SYGVQD (reference sequence). V gave up 2 bases and J gave up 9 bases, with 14 bases separating them. CDR3 region: CASSEGRGVAEQFF. The CDR3 DNA reads as TGCGCCAGCAGTGAGGGCAGGGGAGTGGCTGAGCAGTTCTTC.

V gene TRBV3-1 (or the pseudogene TRBV3-2) combines with J gene TRBJ2-1; possibly TRBD2 for D (6 bases). The CDR3 length is 15 residues. Trimming removed 4 bases from V and 4 bases from J, with 14 bases in between. Germline CDR1 and CDR2: LGHDT and YNNKEL (reference sequence). This CDR3 is CASSLWDSHYNEQFF. CDR3 nucleotides: TGTGCCAGCAGCCTATGGGACTCGCATTACAATGAGCAGTTCTTC.

This clone occurred a few times. The chain combines TRBV3-1 (or the pseudogene TRBV3-2) with TRBJ2-5, with D possibly being TRBD1 (6 bases). Trimming left V 5 bases short and J 5 bases short, with 15 bases between. CDR3 length: 14 residues. Looked up from germline, CDR1 is LGHDT and CDR2 is YNNKEL (reference sequence). In DNA form, the CDR3 reads TGTGCCAGCAGCGCACTAGTGGGGGCCGAGACCCAGTACTTC. It encodes CASSALVGAETQYF.

V is TRBV28 and J is TRBJ1-5; 7 nucleotides line up with TRBD1. From germline, CDR1 is MDHEN and CDR2 SYDVKM. The trim removed 5 bases at V and 6 bases at J, leaving 10 bases unmatched. The CDR3 contains 15 residues. The CDR3 spells CASSPRTGPVQPQHF. CDR3 DNA sequence: TGTGCCAGCAGTCCCCGGACAGGACCTGTTCAGCCCCAGCATTTT.

The V gene is TRBV30, the J gene TRBJ2-7; a possible D gene is TRBD2 (7 bases). The germline V gene has CDR1 GTSNPN and CDR2 SVGIG (reference sequence). The V gene lost 2 bases and the J gene lost 5 bases, with 16 bases spanning the gap. The CDR3 contains 14 residues. CDR3 nucleotide sequence: TGTGCCTGGAGTACGCGGGGGCTTTCCCACGAGCAGTACTTC. It specifies CAWSTRGLSHEQYF.

V is TRBV11-2 and J is TRBJ1-1, with TRBD1 matching 10 bases. Germline V gives CDR1 SGHAT, CDR2 FQNNGV. The CDR3 covers 15 residues. J was trimmed by 6 bases and V by 5 bases; bases with no gene match: 9. CDR3 nucleotides: TGTGCCAGCAGCATCTCCGGGACAGGGGCGGCTGAAGCTTTCTTT. Amino acids: CASSISGTGAAEAFF.

The rearrangement uses TRBV7-9 and TRBJ2-7, with D possibly matching TRBD1 (5 bases). Germline loops: CDR1 SEHNR, CDR2 FQNEAQ (reference sequence). There are 14 residues in the CDR3. With 5 bases removed from V and 5 bases from J, the gap between germline ends came to 16 bases. The CDR3 nucleotides are TGTGCCAGCAGCCCCAGCGACCCAGGGAACGAGCAGTACTTC. This encodes CASSPSDPGNEQYF.

V gene TRBV28 combines with J gene TRBJ2-5, with 8 bases aligning to TRBD1. This CDR3 has 14 residues. V lost 6 bases and J lost 2; bases outside the gene matches: 5. The V gene's germline CDR1 is MDHEN and CDR2 SYDVKM. The CDR3 DNA sequence: TGTGCCAGCAGATCATGGACAGGGCAAGAGACCCAGTACTTC. It is translated as CASRSWTGQETQYF.

The genes are TRBV28 and TRBJ2-7, with D hard to call. V lost 9 bases and J 5 bases, leaving 17 bases between the germline ends. Germline CDR1 reads MDHEN; CDR2 reads SYDVKM. This CDR3 is 13 amino acids long. CDR3 sequence reads: CASSRVGLDEQYF. CDR3 sequence (DNA): TGTGCCAGTTCGAGAGTTGGGCTTGACGAGCAGTACTTC.

The chain uses TRBV27 and TRBJ2-3; 10 nucleotides match TRBD2. This CDR3 region has 16 residues. CDR1 and CDR2 (germline): MNHEY, SMNVEV (reference sequence). The V segment lost 1 base and the J segment 4 bases; nucleotides outside the gene matches: 5. CDR3 sequence (DNA): TGTGCCAGCAGTTTATTAGGAGCGGGAGGGCCAGATACGCAGTATTTT. Translated: CASSLLGAGGPDTQYF.

The chain combines TRBV7-3 with TRBJ2-3; TRBD1 is a possible D gene (6 bases). Germline V gene sequence: CDR1 SGHTA, CDR2 FQGTGA. The length of the CDR3 is 13 residues. V lost 4 bases and J lost 2, with 7 bases in between. The CDR3 sequence: CASSWDNTDTQYF. As DNA, the CDR3 is TGTGCCAGCAGCTGGGACAACACAGATACGCAGTATTTT.

The chain carries TRBV11-2 and TRBJ2-7; TRBD1 matches at 7 bases. The CDR3 extends over 14 amino acids. The V gene end was trimmed by 6 bases and the J gene end by 5 bases; junction bases not matched to a gene: 10. The germline V gene encodes CDR1 SGHAT and CDR2 FQNNGV. The CDR3 reads CASSLQGMADEQYF. CDR3 nucleotide sequence: TGTGCCAGCAGTCTACAGGGGATGGCCGACGAGCAGTACTTC.

This clone has a handful of counts. This rearrangement joins TRBV28 to TRBJ2-7; 10 nucleotides align to TRBD1. Unmatched junction bases numbered 5, after V lost 6 bases and J lost 6 bases. CDR3 length equals 13 residues. Germline values: CDR1 MDHEN, CDR2 SYDVKM. The CDR3 protein is CASRRDRGSEQYF. The CDR3 DNA sequence: TGTGCCAGCAGACGGGACAGGGGTAGCGAGCAGTACTTC.

The chain couples TRBV2 to TRBJ1-4; the match to TRBD1 covers 8 bases. Germline CDR1 is SNHLY and CDR2 is FYNNEI. The CDR3 extends over 15 amino acids. The ends lost 6 bases at V and 3 bases at J; junction bases unmatched: 6. CDR3 in DNA: TGTGCCAGCAGAAGGGACAGGATCCCTAATGAAAAACTGTTTTTT. This codes for CASRRDRIPNEKLFF.